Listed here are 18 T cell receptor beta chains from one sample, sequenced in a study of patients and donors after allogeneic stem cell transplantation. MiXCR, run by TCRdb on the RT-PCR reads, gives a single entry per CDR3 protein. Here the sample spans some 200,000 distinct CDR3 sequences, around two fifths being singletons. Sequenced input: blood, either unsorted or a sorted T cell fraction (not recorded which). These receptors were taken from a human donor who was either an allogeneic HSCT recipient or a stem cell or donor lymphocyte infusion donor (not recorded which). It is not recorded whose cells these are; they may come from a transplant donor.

CDR3 nucleotides: TGTGCCAGCAGAAGAGGACAGGGCGAAAGCTCCTATAATTCACCCCTCCACTTT. Amino acid sequence: CASRRGQGESSYNSPLHF. The gene calls are TRBV7-2 and TRBJ1-6, with 8 nucleotides matching TRBD1. Germline CDR1 is SGHTA and CDR2 is FQGNSA. Trimming took 6 bases from V and 0 from J; bases not matched to a gene: 10. The CDR3 is 18 residues long.

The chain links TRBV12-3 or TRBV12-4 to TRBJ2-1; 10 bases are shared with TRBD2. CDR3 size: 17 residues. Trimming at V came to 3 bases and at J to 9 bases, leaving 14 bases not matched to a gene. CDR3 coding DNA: TGTGCCAGCAGTTTTCGGGCTAGCGGGAGATTTTTACCTGAGCAGTTCTTC. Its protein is CASSFRASGRFLPEQFF.

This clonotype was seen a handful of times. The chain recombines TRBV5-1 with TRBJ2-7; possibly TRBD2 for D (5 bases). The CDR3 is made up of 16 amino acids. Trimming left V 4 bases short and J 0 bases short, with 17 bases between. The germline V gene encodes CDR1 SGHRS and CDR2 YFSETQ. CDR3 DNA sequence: TGCGCCAGCAGCCTCGGCGGGTCCCCGAGCTCCTACGAGCAGTACTTC. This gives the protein CASSLGGSPSSYEQYF.

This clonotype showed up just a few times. In DNA, the CDR3 is TGCAGCGTTGACCTCCCGGGGAACACTGAAGCTTTCTTT. Its protein product is CSVDLPGNTEAFF. The V call is TRBV29-1, the J call TRBJ1-1; the D is unclear. The CDR3 is 13 residues long. Germline lookup yields CDR1 SQVTM and CDR2 ANQGSEA. The V and J ends lost 3 bases and 1 base respectively, with 9 bases between them.

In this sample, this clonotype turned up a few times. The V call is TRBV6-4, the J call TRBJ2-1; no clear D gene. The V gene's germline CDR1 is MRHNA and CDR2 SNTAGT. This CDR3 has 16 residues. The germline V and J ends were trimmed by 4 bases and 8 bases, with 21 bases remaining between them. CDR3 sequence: CASSAEVDTLFHEQFF. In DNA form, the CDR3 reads TGTGCCAGCAGTGCGGAAGTTGACACCTTGTTCCATGAGCAGTTCTTC.

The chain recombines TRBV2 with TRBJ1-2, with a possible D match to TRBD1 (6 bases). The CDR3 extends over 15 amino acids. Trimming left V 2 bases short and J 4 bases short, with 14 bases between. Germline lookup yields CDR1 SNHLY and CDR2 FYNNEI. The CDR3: CASSEPGALSYGYTF. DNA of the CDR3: TGTGCCAGCAGTGAACCAGGGGCTCTCTCCTATGGCTACACCTTC. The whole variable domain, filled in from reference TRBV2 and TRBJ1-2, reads EPEVTQTPSHQVTQMGQEVILRCVPISNHLYFYWYRQILGQKVEFLVSFYNNEISEKSEIFDDQFSVERPDGSNFTLKIRSTKLEDSAMYFCASSEPGALSYGYTFGSGTRLTVV.

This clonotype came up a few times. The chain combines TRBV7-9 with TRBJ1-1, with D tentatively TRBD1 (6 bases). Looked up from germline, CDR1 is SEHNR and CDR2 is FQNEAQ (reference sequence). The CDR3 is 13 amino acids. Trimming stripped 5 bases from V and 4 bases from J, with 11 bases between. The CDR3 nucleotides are TGTGCCAGCAGCCCCGGGGGGGCCACTGAAGCTTTCTTT. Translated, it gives CASSPGGATEAFF.

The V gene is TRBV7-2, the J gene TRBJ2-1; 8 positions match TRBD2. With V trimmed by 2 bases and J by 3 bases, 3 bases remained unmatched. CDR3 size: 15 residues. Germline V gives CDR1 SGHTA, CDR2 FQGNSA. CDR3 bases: TGTGCCAGCAGCTTACCAGCGGGAGACTACAATGAGCAGTTCTTC. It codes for CASSLPAGDYNEQFF. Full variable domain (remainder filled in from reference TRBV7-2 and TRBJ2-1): GAGVSQSPSNKVTEKGKDVELRCDPISGHTALYWYRQSLGQGLEFLIYFQGNSAPDKSGLPSDRFSAERTGGSVSTLTIQRTQQEDSAVYLCASSLPAGDYNEQFFGPGTRLTVL.

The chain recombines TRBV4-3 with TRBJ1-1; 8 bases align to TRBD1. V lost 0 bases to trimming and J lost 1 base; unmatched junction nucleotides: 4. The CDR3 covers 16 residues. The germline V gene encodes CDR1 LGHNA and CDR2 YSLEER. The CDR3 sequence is CASSQDSTGGNTEAFF. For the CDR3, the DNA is TGCGCCAGCAGCCAAGACTCCACAGGGGGGAACACTGAAGCTTTCTTT.

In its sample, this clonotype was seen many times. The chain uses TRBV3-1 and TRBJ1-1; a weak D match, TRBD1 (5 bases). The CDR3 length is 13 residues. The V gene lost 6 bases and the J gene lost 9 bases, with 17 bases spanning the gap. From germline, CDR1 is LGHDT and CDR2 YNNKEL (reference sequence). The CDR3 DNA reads TGTGCCAGCAGTTCTTCAGATGGGGGGAAAGCTTTCTTT. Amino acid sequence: CASSSSDGGKAFF.

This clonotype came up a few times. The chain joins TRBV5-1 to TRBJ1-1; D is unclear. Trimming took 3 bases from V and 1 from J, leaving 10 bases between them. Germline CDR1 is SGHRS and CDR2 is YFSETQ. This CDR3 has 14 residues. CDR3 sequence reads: CASSSLHANTEAFF. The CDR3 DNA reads TGCGCCAGCAGCTCCCTCCACGCGAACACTGAAGCTTTCTTT.

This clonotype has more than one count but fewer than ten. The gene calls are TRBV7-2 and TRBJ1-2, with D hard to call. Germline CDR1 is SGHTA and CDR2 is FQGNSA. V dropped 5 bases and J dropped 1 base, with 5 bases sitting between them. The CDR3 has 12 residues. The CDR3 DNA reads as TGTGCCAGCAGCGTCAATAACTATGGCTACACCTTC. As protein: CASSVNNYGYTF.

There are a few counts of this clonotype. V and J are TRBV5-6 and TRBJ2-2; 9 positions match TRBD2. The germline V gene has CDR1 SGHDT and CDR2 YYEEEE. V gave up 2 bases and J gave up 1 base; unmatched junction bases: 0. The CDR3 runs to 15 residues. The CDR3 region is CASSFSGRNTGELFF. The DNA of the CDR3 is TGTGCCAGCAGCTTTAGCGGGAGGAACACCGGGGAGCTGTTTTTT. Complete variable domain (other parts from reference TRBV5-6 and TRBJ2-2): DAGVTQSPTHLIKTRGQQVTLRCSPKSGHDTVSWYQQALGQGPQFIFQYYEEEERQRGNFPDRFSGHQFPNYSSELNVNALLLGDSALYLCASSFSGRNTGELFFGEGSRLTVL.

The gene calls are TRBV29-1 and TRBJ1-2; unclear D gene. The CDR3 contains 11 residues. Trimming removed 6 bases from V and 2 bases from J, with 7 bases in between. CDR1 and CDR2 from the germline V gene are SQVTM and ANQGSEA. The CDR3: CSVRFNYGYTF. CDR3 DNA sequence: TGCAGCGTCCGCTTCAACTATGGCTACACCTTC.

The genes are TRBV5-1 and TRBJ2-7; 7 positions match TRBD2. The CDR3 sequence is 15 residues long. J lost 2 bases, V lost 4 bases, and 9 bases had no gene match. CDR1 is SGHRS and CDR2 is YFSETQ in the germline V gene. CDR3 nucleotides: TGCGCCAGCAGCCCCGACTGGGCGGGGGCCTACGAGCAGTACTTC. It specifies CASSPDWAGAYEQYF. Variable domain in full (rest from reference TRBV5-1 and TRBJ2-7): KAGVTQTPRYLIKTRGQQVTLSCSPISGHRSVSWYQQTPGQGLQFLFEYFSETQRNKGNFPGRFSGRQFSNSRSEMNVSTLELGDSALYLCASSPDWAGAYEQYFGPGTRLTVT.

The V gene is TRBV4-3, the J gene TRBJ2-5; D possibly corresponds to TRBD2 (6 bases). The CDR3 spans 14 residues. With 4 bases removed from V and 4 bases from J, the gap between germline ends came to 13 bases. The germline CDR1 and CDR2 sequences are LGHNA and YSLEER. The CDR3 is CASSPGLPAETQYF. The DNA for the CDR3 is TGCGCCAGCAGCCCAGGACTACCAGCAGAGACCCAGTACTTC.

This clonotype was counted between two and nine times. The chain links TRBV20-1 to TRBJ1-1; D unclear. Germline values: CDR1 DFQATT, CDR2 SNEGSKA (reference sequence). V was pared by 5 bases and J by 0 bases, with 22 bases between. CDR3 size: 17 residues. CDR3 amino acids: CSAPDYTIGGMNTEAFF. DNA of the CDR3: TGCAGTGCTCCCGACTATACAATAGGAGGGATGAACACTGAAGCTTTCTTT.

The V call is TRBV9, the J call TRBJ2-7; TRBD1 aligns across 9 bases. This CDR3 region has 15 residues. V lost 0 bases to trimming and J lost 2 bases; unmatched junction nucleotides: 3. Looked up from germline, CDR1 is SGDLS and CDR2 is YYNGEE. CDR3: CASSVGGQGTYEQYF. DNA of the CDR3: TGTGCCAGCAGCGTAGGGGGACAGGGAACCTACGAGCAGTACTTC.